The clone carrying this TCR beta chain was counted ten times or more. Its matching antigen is unknown. Unique molecular identifiers were built into the TCRbeta library. From the PCR reads, TCRdb called clonotypes with MiXCR, one entry per CDR3 protein. The sample records roughly 180,000 distinct CDR3 sequences, 11% being singletons. The sample comes from a study of T-cell reconstitution after alpha-beta-depleted transplantation in children. General study points: One year post-transplant, T-cell counts and diversity were largely derived from T cells produced anew. Reportedly, only several hundred clones from non-depleted graft cells drove alpha-beta T-cell counts at about two months.

This CDR3 comprises 13 residues. V dropped 5 bases and J dropped 6 bases, with 14 bases sitting between them. Germline loops: CDR1 MNHEY, CDR2 SVGAGI. The chain links TRBV6-5 to TRBJ2-7; no firm D call. This TCR was recovered from a boy under 10 years old with acute myeloid leukemia, due to receive a stem cell transplant. The input for sequencing was PBMCs, taken before TCRalphabeta/CD19-depleted stem cell transplant. The CDR3 DNA sequence: TGTGCCAGCAGTCGGGCGGTGCGCTCCGAGCAGTACGTC. Encoded protein: CASSRAVRSEQYV.